These 32 T cell receptor beta chains came from one sample sequenced in a study of regulatory T cells in long-lasting Graves disease. Time point here: newly diagnosed GD, antithyroid drugs for less than 3 months. From RNA extracted from PBMCs, the TCR library was made. With iRepertoire HTBI primers and Arm-PCR of CDR3 regions, TCR beta libraries were built. TCRdb reanalysed the multiplex PCR reads using MiXCR and keeps one entry per CDR3 protein. The table includes hundreds of thousands of distinct CDR3 sequences, approximately 15% detected once. The sample also formed part of further work on T cells in Graves' hyperthyroidism and ophthalmopathy.

This specimen consisted of peripheral blood mononuclear cells (PBMCs), obtained at new diagnosis, from a patient treated with antithyroid drugs. These TCRs come from a woman aged 25 to 45 with Graves disease.

This clonotype was detected a few times. This chain links TRBV7-6 with TRBJ2-3; no definite D call. Germline loops: CDR1 SGHVS, CDR2 FNYEAQ. The CDR3 totals 13 residues. The ends were cut back, 8 bases at V and 2 bases at J, with 11 bases in the middle. The CDR3 DNA reads TGTGCCAGCGTAAAGAGGCCCACAGATACGCAGTATTTT. This sequence encodes CASVKRPTDTQYF.

CDR3 nucleotides: TGTGCCAGCAGCGTTGGACTAGCGCAGCGCACAGATACGCAGTATTTT. Protein: CASSVGLAQRTDTQYF. J is TRBJ2-3 and V is TRBV2; 9 bases are shared with TRBD2. The ends lost 6 bases at V and 1 base at J; junction bases unmatched: 8. The CDR3 length is 16 residues. CDR1 and CDR2 (germline): SNHLY, FYNNEI.

A few counts support this clonotype. A much larger clone differs by one base, so this may be a read error. The rearrangement joins TRBV24-1 to TRBJ1-4, with a possible D match to TRBD1 (5 bases). This CDR3 region has 16 residues. Germline assignment: CDR1 KGHDR and CDR2 SFDVKD. The V gene lost 2 bases and the J gene lost 11 bases, with 20 bases spanning the gap. Here the CDR3 DNA reads TGTGCCACCAGTGATTCACAAAGTACAGGACTTGGGAAACTGTTTTTT. This gives the protein CATSDSQSTGLGKLFF.

This clonotype occurred many times. The chain carries TRBV3-1 and TRBJ2-7; D unresolved. V was trimmed by 0 bases and J by 1 base, leaving 7 bases between them. The CDR3 is made up of 14 amino acids. Germline V lookup: CDR1 LGHDT, CDR2 YNNKEL (reference sequence). CDR3 nucleotide sequence: TGTGCCAGCAGCCAAGATTCCCCATCCTACGAGCAGTACTTC. Its translation: CASSQDSPSYEQYF.

This clonotype was recorded at least ten times. This sequence joins TRBV7-2 and TRBJ2-5, with 7 bases matching TRBD2. Looked up from germline, CDR1 is SGHTA and CDR2 is FQGNSA. This CDR3 region has 16 residues. J lost 7 bases, V lost 4 bases, and 15 bases had no gene match. Here the CDR3 reads CASSSHASGSGGTQYF. In DNA form, the CDR3 reads TGTGCCAGCAGCTCACACGCTAGCGGTTCCGGGGGGACCCAGTACTTC.

The sample holds many counts of this clonotype. The chain is built from TRBV20-1 and TRBJ1-1, with D perhaps TRBD1 (6 bases). CDR1 is DFQATT, CDR2 SNEGSKA, per germline (reference sequence). The CDR3 spans 13 residues. V shed 4 bases and J shed 3 bases, with 12 bases lying between them. DNA for the CDR3: TGCAGTGCTACCGGGGGCTTTGACACTGAAGCTTTCTTT. Translating gives CSATGGFDTEAFF.

The V call is TRBV19, the J call TRBJ2-7; 11 nucleotides agree with TRBD2. CDR3 size: 15 residues. CDR1 LNHDA and CDR2 SQIVND come from the germline V gene (reference sequence). V shed 7 bases, J shed 2 bases, and the junction held 7 bases outside the gene matches. The CDR3 is CASNPTTSGAYEQYF. The CDR3 region has the DNA TGTGCCAGTAACCCCACGACTAGCGGGGCCTACGAGCAGTACTTC. Full variable domain (rest looked up from reference TRBV19 and TRBJ2-7): DGGITQSPKYLFRKEGQNVTLSCEQNLNHDAMYWYRQDPGQGLRLIYYSQIVNDFQKGDIAEGYSVSREKKESFPLTVTSAQKNPTAFYLCASNPTTSGAYEQYFGPGTRLTVT.

Many counts were recorded for this clonotype. The chain employs TRBV11-2 and TRBJ1-2, with 8 bases matching TRBD1. The CDR3 loop spans 15 amino acids. V dropped 1 base and J dropped 4; count of bases not matched to a gene: 5. The germline V gene has CDR1 SGHAT and CDR2 FQNNGV. The CDR3 DNA sequence: TGTGCCAGCAGCTTAGGCAGGGGGCCTATCTATGGCTACACCTTC. Protein product: CASSLGRGPIYGYTF.

The sample holds a few counts of this clonotype. The rearrangement links TRBV29-1 to TRBJ2-3; a possible D gene is TRBD1 (5 bases). This CDR3 has 15 residues. Trimming stripped 7 bases from V and 0 bases from J, with 17 bases between. CDR1 and CDR2 from the germline V gene are SQVTM and ANQGSEA. The CDR3 protein is CSADRTPPSTDTQYF. CDR3 coding DNA: TGCAGCGCTGATCGGACACCACCTAGCACAGATACGCAGTATTTT.

This clonotype came up many times. The rearrangement uses TRBV11-2 and TRBJ1-6; D is undetermined. The CDR3 is made up of 16 amino acids. Trimming took off 2 bases at V and 0 bases at J, with 8 bases between the two ends. Germline assignment: CDR1 SGHAT and CDR2 FQNNGV. The CDR3 DNA sequence: TGTGCCAGCAGCTTAAGTCCGAGCTCCTATAATTCACCCCTCCACTTT. It is translated as CASSLSPSSYNSPLHF.

This clonotype was counted many times. The chain is built from TRBV7-9 and TRBJ2-1; possible D gene TRBD2, 5 bases. Between the trimmed V and J ends, which lost 4 bases and 4 bases, there was a span of 14 bases. The CDR3 contains 15 residues. In germline, CDR1 is SEHNR, CDR2 FQNEAQ (reference sequence). The CDR3: CASSSPSRTYNEQFF. Written as DNA, the CDR3 is TGTGCCAGCAGCTCCCCTAGCCGGACGTACAATGAGCAGTTCTTC. Looking up the rest from reference TRBV7-9 and TRBJ2-1 gives the full variable domain: DTGVSQNPRHKITKRGQNVTFRCDPISEHNRLYWYRQTLGQGPEFLTYFQNEAQLEKSRLLSDRFSAERPKGSFSTLEIQRTEQGDSAMYLCASSSPSRTYNEQFFGPGTRLTVL.

The rearrangement uses TRBV2 and TRBJ2-2, with a possible D match to TRBD2 (6 bases). Germline loops: CDR1 SNHLY, CDR2 FYNNEI. V lost 10 bases to trimming and J lost 0 bases, with 21 bases between them. The CDR3 covers 17 residues. CDR3 in DNA: TGTGCCACCAAAGTGGAGGGAGGACATTCGAACACCGGGGAGCTGTTTTTT. This translates into CATKVEGGHSNTGELFF.

A few counts support this clonotype. The chain recombines TRBV20-1 with TRBJ1-2; no clear D. Germline CDR1 DFQATT, CDR2 SNEGSKA (reference sequence). Trimming removed 0 bases at V and 6 bases at J, with 11 bases between. The CDR3 has 13 residues. CDR3 DNA sequence: TGCAGTGCTAGAGATCGGTTGGCGCATGGCTACACCTTC. It yields the protein CSARDRLAHGYTF.

This clonotype has ten or more counts. The chain carries TRBV28 and TRBJ2-7, with D possibly matching TRBD2 (6 bases). The CDR3 runs to 17 residues. Germline loops: CDR1 MDHEN, CDR2 SYDVKM. V was pared by 5 bases and J by 0 bases, with 20 bases between. CDR3 sequence reads: CASSQTLRRASSYEQYF. The CDR3 bases are TGTGCCAGCAGTCAAACTTTAAGGAGGGCCAGCTCCTACGAGCAGTACTTC.

Notes on this clonotype: The junction departs from the called germline gene at one end, perhaps through a read error. The CDR3 spells CASSLRTGGFGSTIYF. The CDR3 bases are TGTGCCAGCAGCCTGAGAACAGGGGGCTTTGGAAGCACCATATATTTT. This rearrangement joins TRBV7-8 to TRBJ1-3; 9 bases match TRBD1. Germline V gene data show CDR1 as SGHVS and CDR2 as FQNEAQ. The CDR3 sequence is 16 residues long.

The rearrangement joins TRBV10-3 to TRBJ2-7; either TRBD1 or TRBD2 may fit D (5 bases each). Germline V CDR1 and CDR2: ENHRY, SYGVKD. V lost 6 bases, J lost 4 bases, and 10 bases lay in between. This CDR3 contains 12 residues. The CDR3 loop is CAISGTGYEQYF. In DNA form, the CDR3 reads TGTGCCATCAGCGGGACGGGGTACGAGCAGTACTTC.

CDR3: CASSLTVWDSPNEQFF. The CDR3 nucleotides read TGTGCCAGCAGCTTAACGGTGTGGGACAGCCCGAATGAGCAGTTCTTC. The rearrangement joins TRBV7-3 to TRBJ2-1; 7 bases map to TRBD1. Germline CDR1 and CDR2: SGHTA and FQGTGA. The junction had 9 bases not matched to a gene; V was cut back by 0 bases and J by 7 bases. The length of the CDR3 is 16 residues.

In this sample, this clonotype turned up many times. The V call is TRBV7-8, the J call TRBJ2-1, with D uncertain. The CDR3 consists of 13 residues. Germline assignment: CDR1 SGHVS and CDR2 FQNEAQ. The V end lost 5 bases, the J end lost 3 bases, and 8 bases lay between the germline ends. CDR3 in amino acids: CASSPAVYNEQFF. CDR3 in DNA: TGTGCCAGCAGCCCCGCCGTCTACAATGAGCAGTTCTTC.

This clonotype came up a few times. This chain connects TRBV5-1 to TRBJ1-5; possible D gene TRBD1, 6 bases. The CDR3 is 15 amino acids. Germline CDR1 SGHRS, CDR2 YFSETQ. V lost 4 bases to trimming and J lost 3 bases, with 14 bases between them. CDR3 region: CASSQQGNYNQPQHF. The CDR3 DNA follows: TGCGCCAGCAGCCAGCAGGGGAATTACAATCAGCCCCAGCATTTT.

In this sample, this clonotype turned up many times. The chain joins TRBV6-1 to TRBJ1-2, with TRBD1 as a possible D gene (6 bases). V was cut by 2 bases and J by 2 bases, with 6 bases left in between. CDR3 length equals 13 residues. CDR1 is MNHNS and CDR2 is SASEGT in the germline V gene. CDR3 region: CASSETGNYGYTF. DNA for the CDR3: TGTGCCAGCAGTGAAACAGGGAACTATGGCTACACCTTC.

This clonotype was observed at least ten times. This chain connects TRBV20-1 to TRBJ2-7; perhaps TRBD2 as D (7 bases). The germline V gene has CDR1 DFQATT and CDR2 SNEGSKA (reference sequence). V dropped 1 base and J dropped 1 base, with 14 bases sitting between them. The CDR3 has 15 residues. CDR3 region: CSARARGGISYEQYF. CDR3 nucleotide sequence: TGCAGTGCTAGAGCCAGGGGAGGGATTTCCTACGAGCAGTACTTC.

This clonotype was seen only a few times. The chain links TRBV7-9 to TRBJ1-1; 8 positions agree with TRBD1. Germline trimming cut 5 bases from V and 1 base from J; bases unmatched to any gene: 6. The CDR3 consists of 15 residues. Germline V lookup: CDR1 SEHNR, CDR2 FQNEAQ (reference sequence). The CDR3 here is CASSTQTGANTEAFF. The CDR3 region has the DNA TGTGCCAGCAGCACTCAGACAGGGGCGAACACTGAAGCTTTCTTT.

This sequence joins TRBV11-2 and TRBJ2-7; 8 nucleotides match TRBD1. The V gene end was trimmed by 5 bases and the J gene end by 2 bases; junction bases not matched to a gene: 11. Germline-derived CDR1 and CDR2 are SGHAT and FQNNGV. The CDR3 has 16 amino acids. CDR3 nucleotides: TGTGCCAGCAGCCCTCAAGCAGGGACAGGTCCCTACGAGCAGTACTTC. This gives the protein CASSPQAGTGPYEQYF.

This clonotype came up many times. The chain links TRBV3-1 to TRBJ1-1, with a tentative D call TRBD1 (5 bases). The CDR3 runs to 11 residues. Germline V lookup: CDR1 LGHDT, CDR2 YNNKEL (reference sequence). V was trimmed by 4 bases and J by 10 bases, leaving 10 bases between them. The CDR3 bases are TGTGCCAGCAGCCGAGAGACAGTAGCTTTCTTT. Residues: CASSRETVAFF.

This clonotype was observed a few times. The J gene is TRBJ2-3, the V gene TRBV29-1; 9 positions match TRBD1. V dropped 5 bases and J dropped 5; count of bases not matched to a gene: 5. CDR3 size: 13 residues. Germline CDR1 is SQVTM and CDR2 is ANQGSEA. Written as DNA, the CDR3 is TGCAGCGTTACAGGGACAGGGAGAGATACGCAGTATTTT. Translating gives CSVTGTGRDTQYF.

The table lists this clonotype with a few counts. V and J are TRBV30 and TRBJ2-7; D gene ambiguous. CDR3 length equals 13 residues. Germline CDR1 reads GTSNPN; CDR2 reads SVGIG (reference sequence). The ends were cut back, 2 bases at V and 2 bases at J, with 10 bases in the middle. The DNA of the CDR3 is TGTGCCTGGAGTTCCCTGTGGACCTACGAGCAGTACTTC. It translates to CAWSSLWTYEQYF.

This clonotype was detected many times. The chain is built from TRBV2 and TRBJ1-4; D gene unclear. The CDR3 is made up of 13 amino acids. V lost 4 bases, J lost 5 bases, and 8 bases lay in between. Germline V CDR1 and CDR2: SNHLY, FYNNEI. The DNA for the CDR3 is TGTGCCAGCAGTGTACGGCCAAATGAAAAACTGTTTTTT. Protein: CASSVRPNEKLFF.

Ten or more counts support this clonotype. CDR3 sequence: CASTSGLGGYEQYF. CDR3 DNA sequence: TGTGCCAGCACCTCAGGACTAGGGGGATACGAGCAGTACTTC. This rearrangement joins TRBV6-1 to TRBJ2-7; weak D call: TRBD2 (7 bases). V was clipped by 7 bases and J by 4 bases, with 17 bases between them. This CDR3 spans 14 amino acids. Germline assignment: CDR1 MNHNS and CDR2 SASEGT.

The V call is TRBV6-1, the J call TRBJ2-2; the D gene is possibly TRBD1 (5 bases). Trimming took off 8 bases at V and 3 bases at J, with 13 bases between the two ends. The CDR3 sequence is 14 residues long. Germline V gene data show CDR1 as MNHNS and CDR2 as SASEGT. The DNA of the CDR3 is TGTGCCAGCGGCAGGCAGGGCTACACCGGGGAGCTGTTTTTT. Residues: CASGRQGYTGELFF.

The V gene is TRBV7-9, the J gene TRBJ1-3; D is undetermined. The CDR3 consists of 14 residues. V lost 5 bases to trimming and J lost 2 bases, with 10 bases between them. Germline CDR1 SEHNR, CDR2 FQNEAQ (reference sequence). CDR3 sequence: CASSTGITGNTIYF. The CDR3 DNA reads as TGTGCCAGCAGCACGGGCATTACTGGAAACACCATATATTTT. Full variable domain (missing parts from reference TRBV7-9 and TRBJ1-3): DTGVSQNPRHKITKRGQNVTFRCDPISEHNRLYWYRQTLGQGPEFLTYFQNEAQLEKSRLLSDRFSAERPKGSFSTLEIQRTEQGDSAMYLCASSTGITGNTIYFGEGSWLTVV.

This clonotype was counted a few times. The chain's CDR3 is CAWEGIQETQYF. The CDR3 DNA reads as TGTGCCTGGGAGGGAATTCAAGAGACCCAGTACTTC. This rearrangement joins TRBV2 to TRBJ2-5, with 7 bases fitting TRBD2. V shed 11 bases and J 2 bases; nucleotides not matched to a gene: 5. The CDR3 is 12 residues long. Germline V gene lookup returns CDR1 SNHLY and CDR2 FYNNEI.

This clonotype was recorded at least ten times. The chain recombines TRBV11-2 with TRBJ2-3, with D maybe TRBD2 (6 bases). This CDR3 region has 16 residues. The V gene's germline CDR1 is SGHAT and CDR2 FQNNGV. Trimming stripped 5 bases from V and 4 bases from J, with 19 bases between. The CDR3 protein is CASSLSSGSVADTQYF. The CDR3 DNA reads as TGTGCCAGCAGCCTTTCCAGCGGGTCGGTGGCAGATACGCAGTATTTT.